A single T cell receptor beta chain is shown here with its context. What it binds is not known. The data originate from a study of cytomegalovirus exposure and HLA in healthy donors. Overall study context: Researchers found that approximately 80% of over 350 genotyped donors fell within the Caucasian-associated ancestry cluster. Whole-study findings and limits: Most TCR beta V segments were productive about 90% or about 30% of the time in an earlier analysis. The study labeled about 160 TCR beta chains cytomegalovirus-associated. A later analysis associated some 16,000 TCR beta sequences with HLA alleles at a 0.05 false discovery rate.

PCR used 60 Vbeta primers and 13 Jbeta primers. Sequenced by immunoSEQ multiplex PCR; TCRdb stores in-frame clones only, minus some. The sample carries some 150,000 clones, roughly 72% recorded once. The material sequenced was PBMCs. This receptor was identified in a young man in good health and CMV-seronegative.

CDR3 in DNA: TGTGCCAGCAGCTCCCGAATCGGAGAGACCCAGTACTTC. Amino acids: CASSSRIGETQYF. The rearrangement uses TRBV7-9 and TRBJ2-5; D remains ambiguous. CDR3 length equals 13 residues. Germline V CDR1 and CDR2: SEHNR, FQNEAQ (reference sequence). V lost 4 bases and J lost 4, with 10 bases in between. Complete variable domain (other parts from reference TRBV7-9 and TRBJ2-5): DTGVSQNPRHKITKRGQNVTFRCDPISEHNRLYWYRQTLGQGPEFLTYFQNEAQLEKSRLLSDRFSAERPKGSFSTLEIQRTEQGDSAMYLCASSSRIGETQYFGPGTRLLVL.